The 6 T cell receptor beta chains below were found in one sample sequenced in a study of cytomegalovirus exposure and HLA in healthy donors. Vbeta (60) and Jbeta (13) primers were used in the PCR. Clones were read by immunoSEQ multiplex PCR, and TCRdb kept only the in-frame ones, dropping some. The sample carries fewer than 100,000 clones, roughly three quarters recorded once. Sequenced sample: PBMCs. The origin of the receptors is a female donor in good health and CMV-seronegative.

The chain is built from TRBV7-2 and TRBJ2-7, with 11 bases aligning to TRBD1. V lost 5 bases and J lost 2; bases outside the gene matches: 5. Germline V gene sequence: CDR1 SGHTA, CDR2 FQGNSA. The CDR3 is 15 amino acids. CDR3 protein: CASSQGQGETYEQYF. CDR3 in DNA: TGTGCCAGCAGCCAGGGACAGGGGGAGACCTACGAGCAGTACTTC.

The rearrangement uses TRBV20-1 and TRBJ1-1, with D possibly TRBD1 on 5 matching bases. Germline values: CDR1 DFQATT, CDR2 SNEGSKA (reference sequence). The CDR3 extends over 11 amino acids. Trimming shortened V by 4 bases and J by 3 bases, and 6 bases separated the two germline ends. The CDR3 sequence is CSAKGDTEAFF. The DNA of the CDR3 is TGCAGTGCTAAAGGGGACACTGAAGCTTTCTTT.

This chain links TRBV19 with TRBJ2-1; tentative D call: TRBD2 (5 bases). The CDR3 length is 16 residues. V lost 3 bases and J lost 0, with 12 bases in between. Germline V gene data show CDR1 as LNHDA and CDR2 as SQIVND (reference sequence). The CDR3 nucleotides read TGTGCCAGTAGTATTTTTTCGGGAAGCTCCTACAATGAGCAGTTCTTC. Its protein is CASSIFSGSSYNEQFF.

The rearrangement links TRBV27 to TRBJ1-4, with D uncertain. V lost 6 bases, J lost 8 bases, and 22 bases lay in between. Germline-derived CDR1 and CDR2 are MNHEY and SMNVEV (reference sequence). There are 16 residues in the CDR3. The CDR3 nucleotides read TGTGCCAGCAGAAGCCCTTCCAGGACTGAAGGAGAAAAACTGTTTTTT. This translates into CASRSPSRTEGEKLFF.

This chain links TRBV11-2 with TRBJ2-6; TRBD1 matches at 7 bases. The CDR3 spans 15 residues. J was trimmed by 4 bases and V by 5 bases; bases with no gene match: 5. Germline CDR1 is SGHAT and CDR2 is FQNNGV. The CDR3 DNA reads as TGTGCCAGCAGCGAGGGGGCACACGGGGCCAACGTCCTGACTTTC. This encodes CASSEGAHGANVLTF. Combining the CDR3 with reference TRBV11-2 and TRBJ2-6 gives the whole variable domain EAGVAQSPRYKIIEKRQSVAFWCNPISGHATLYWYQQILGQGPKLLIQFQNNGVVDDSQLPKDRFSAERLKGVDSTLKIQPAKLEDSAVYLCASSEGAHGANVLTFGAGSRLTVL.

This clone was found a few times. The V gene is TRBV2, the J gene TRBJ2-5, with 13 nucleotides matching TRBD2. CDR1 is SNHLY and CDR2 is FYNNEI in the germline V gene. The CDR3 length is 17 residues. J was trimmed by 5 bases and V by 0 bases; bases with no gene match: 6. This CDR3 reads CASSEARLAGGGETQYF. DNA for the CDR3: TGTGCCAGCAGTGAAGCTAGACTAGCGGGAGGAGGGGAGACCCAGTACTTC.